One sample yielded the 31 T cell receptor beta chains listed below, sequenced in a study of radiotherapy plus CTLA-4 blockade in lung cancer. Sequencing used immunoSEQ multiplex PCR; TCRdb keeps in-frame clones, though not all of them. The table shows tens of thousands of clones, with 79% occurring only once. The sequencing here drew on peripheral blood, taken from a patient treated with radiotherapy plus ipilimumab. These receptors all stem from a human donor with non-small cell lung cancer who had a complete response to radiotherapy plus ipilimumab.

This chain uses TRBV6-6 with TRBJ1-1; D ambiguous. CDR1 MNHNY and CDR2 SVGAGI come from the germline V gene (reference sequence). The CDR3 runs 15 residues. V was clipped by 2 bases and J by 1 base, with 11 bases between them. The CDR3 nucleotides read TGTGCCAGCAGTTACGGACGGGCGACGAACACTGAAGCTTTCTTT. Protein sequence: CASSYGRATNTEAFF.

This rearrangement joins TRBV7-2 to TRBJ2-7, with D maybe TRBD2 (6 bases). Germline loops: CDR1 SGHTA, CDR2 FQGNSA. CDR3 length: 14 residues. V was pared by 3 bases and J by 1 base, with 10 bases between. The CDR3 region is CASSLEGRSYEQYF. CDR3 nucleotides: TGTGCCAGCAGCTTGGAGGGACGATCCTACGAGCAGTACTTC.

This clone has only one observation. The chain couples TRBV4-3 to TRBJ2-1; TRBD2 matches at 10 bases. The V gene end was trimmed by 2 bases and the J gene end by 9 bases; junction bases not matched to a gene: 4. Germline V gene lookup returns CDR1 LGHNA and CDR2 YSLEER. This CDR3 has 14 residues. CDR3 amino acids: CASSQQRGGAEQFF. CDR3 DNA sequence: TGCGCCAGCAGCCAACAGCGGGGGGGGGCTGAGCAGTTCTTC.

This rearrangement joins TRBV14 to TRBJ2-1; TRBD2 aligns across 10 bases. Per germline, CDR1 SGHDN and CDR2 FVKESK. This CDR3 is 15 amino acids long. The J segment lost 8 bases and the V segment lost 4 bases, leaving 8 bases of the junction unmatched. The CDR3 region has the DNA TGTGCCAGCAGCCCCTTGGCTAGCGGGAGCTATGAGCAGTTCTTC. It specifies CASSPLASGSYEQFF.

The genes are TRBV6-6 and TRBJ1-2; no clear D gene. The CDR3 has 13 residues. From germline, CDR1 is MNHNY and CDR2 SVGAGI (reference sequence). Trimming stripped 6 bases from V and 7 bases from J, with 15 bases between. The CDR3 DNA reads as TGTGCCAGCAGCCTGAAGGAGGGTCGTGGCTACACCTTC. Its translation: CASSLKEGRGYTF.

The chain has TRBV27 and TRBJ2-1; TRBD2 aligns across 13 bases. V was clipped by 5 bases and J by 8 bases; unmatched bases: 3. The CDR3 has 14 amino acids. CDR1 MNHEY and CDR2 SMNVEV come from the germline V gene (reference sequence). CDR3 coding DNA: TGTGCCAGCAGTCCGGGACTAGCGGGATATGAGCAGTTCTTC. It codes for CASSPGLAGYEQFF.

This chain connects TRBV7-2 to TRBJ1-5, with 9 bases aligning to TRBD1. V shed 0 bases and J 6 bases; nucleotides not matched to a gene: 6. CDR3 length: 16 residues. CDR1 is SGHTA and CDR2 is FQGNSA in the germline V gene. CDR3 protein: CASSLAQATGGQPQHF. CDR3 nucleotide sequence: TGTGCCAGCAGCTTAGCGCAGGCGACAGGGGGTCAGCCCCAGCATTTT.

V usage is TRBV7-2 and J usage is TRBJ1-4; possible D gene TRBD1, 6 bases. The length of the CDR3 is 15 residues. Looked up from germline, CDR1 is SGHTA and CDR2 is FQGNSA. Trimming took 1 base from V and 7 from J, leaving 13 bases between them. This chain's CDR3 is CASSLVWGGSEKLFF. CDR3 DNA sequence: TGTGCCAGCAGCTTAGTTTGGGGGGGCAGTGAAAAACTGTTTTTT.

As regards this clone: This CDR3 is also generated by other DNA sequences in the sample. The V and J genes are TRBV30 and TRBJ1-5; 7 bases align to TRBD1. This CDR3 region has 14 residues. The germline V gene has CDR1 GTSNPN and CDR2 SVGIG (reference sequence). Trimming removed 4 bases from V and 5 bases from J; junction bases left unmatched: 8. CDR3 loop: CAWTKGQTHQPQHF. CDR3 sequence (DNA): TGTGCCTGGACCAAGGGACAGACCCATCAGCCCCAGCATTTT.

This clone was counted a single time. The rearrangement uses TRBV18 and TRBJ2-5; D not resolved. This CDR3 is 17 amino acids long. Germline-derived CDR1 and CDR2 are KGHSH and LQKENI. Trimming removed 0 bases at V and 2 bases at J, with 16 bases between. The CDR3 loop is CASSPPGRSNLQETQYF. CDR3 sequence (DNA): TGTGCCAGCTCACCACCTGGTCGGAGCAACCTACAAGAGACCCAGTACTTC.

The chain couples TRBV7-2 to TRBJ2-2; 9 nucleotides align to TRBD2. The CDR3 covers 17 residues. J gave up 3 bases and V 5 bases, and 10 bases lay outside the gene matches. Germline V gives CDR1 SGHTA, CDR2 FQGNSA. This chain's CDR3 is CASSRRGGGVHTGELFF. CDR3 nucleotide sequence: TGTGCCAGCAGCCGCCGCGGCGGGGGGGTACACACCGGGGAGCTGTTTTTT.

This chain connects TRBV11-2 to TRBJ2-2; maybe TRBD2 (5 bases). The CDR3 length is 14 residues. V was shortened by 5 bases and J by 2 bases, with 9 bases between the two germline ends. The germline CDR1 and CDR2 sequences are SGHAT and FQNNGV. CDR3 region: CASSATRNTGELFF. In DNA form, the CDR3 reads TGTGCCAGCAGCGCAACTAGAAACACCGGGGAGCTGTTTTTT.

With regard to this clone: Because the CDR3 is missing its conserved closing phenylalanine or tryptophan, this is likely a read error. The gene calls are TRBV7-2 and TRBJ2-7; D may be TRBD1 or TRBD2 (6 bases each). The V and J ends lost 8 bases and 3 bases respectively, with 23 bases between them. The CDR3 runs 16 residues. Germline V gene sequence: CDR1 SGHTA, CDR2 FQGNSA. In nucleotides, the CDR3 is TGTGCCAGCTCCCTAGGGGGAGGCAGGTCTTTCTACGAGCAGTACCTC. This translates into CASSLGGGRSFYEQYL.

The rearrangement links TRBV29-1 to TRBJ1-2, with D tentatively TRBD1 (5 bases). This CDR3 spans 13 amino acids. Germline assignment: CDR1 SQVTM and CDR2 ANQGSEA. Deletions cut 0 bases from V and 8 bases from J, with 13 bases between. The chain's CDR3 is CSVEDPRGGGYTF. The DNA of the CDR3 is TGCAGCGTTGAAGATCCTAGGGGAGGAGGCTACACCTTC.

The chain recombines TRBV11-3 with TRBJ2-3; D gene unclear. The ends were cut back, 5 bases at V and 0 bases at J, with 9 bases in the middle. The CDR3 consists of 14 residues. Germline V CDR1 and CDR2: SGHNT, YENEEA. The CDR3 DNA sequence: TGTGCCAGCAGCCTGGCTCCTAGCACAGATACGCAGTATTTT. It specifies CASSLAPSTDTQYF.

V and J are TRBV6-5 and TRBJ1-5; 7 nucleotides match TRBD1. The CDR3 consists of 15 residues. The junction had 3 bases not matched to a gene; V was cut back by 4 bases and J by 0 bases. Germline CDR1 is MNHEY and CDR2 is SVGAGI. The CDR3 here is CASSSGQTSNQPQHF. CDR3 coding DNA: TGTGCCAGCAGTTCGGGACAGACTAGCAATCAGCCCCAGCATTTT.

This sequence joins TRBV12-2 and TRBJ1-1. TRBV12-2 is a pseudogene. The CDR3 loop spans 14 amino acids. DNA for the CDR3: TGTGCAAGTCGCACCCGCCCGAGGGGTACTGAAGCTTTCTTT. It is translated as CASRTRPRGTEAFF.

This rearrangement joins TRBV18 to TRBJ2-5; 7 positions agree with TRBD1. CDR3 length: 15 amino acids. The V gene end was trimmed by 2 bases and the J gene end by 5 bases; junction bases not matched to a gene: 8. From germline, CDR1 is KGHSH and CDR2 LQKENI. CDR3 in DNA: TGTGCCAGCTCACCAGGACAGGTTGAATGGGAGACCCAGTACTTC. Amino acid sequence: CASSPGQVEWETQYF.

The chain recombines TRBV7-9 with TRBJ2-2; 9 bases line up with TRBD2. CDR3 length: 18 residues. V was clipped by 5 bases and J by 4 bases; unmatched bases: 14. CDR1 is SEHNR and CDR2 is FQNEAQ in the germline V gene (reference sequence). The CDR3 region is CASSQRMGAGGRTGELFF. The CDR3 nucleotides are TGTGCCAGCAGCCAGCGCATGGGAGCGGGAGGTCGCACCGGGGAGCTGTTTTTT.

The chain is built from TRBV30 and TRBJ1-3; D is uncertain. Between the trimmed V and J ends, which lost 3 bases and 0 bases, there was a span of 9 bases. The germline V gene encodes CDR1 GTSNPN and CDR2 SVGIG (reference sequence). The length of the CDR3 is 14 residues. The CDR3 here is CAWRGTSSGNTIYF. The CDR3 DNA is TGTGCCTGGAGGGGTACCTCCTCTGGAAACACCATATATTTT.

This clone was found a few times. The chain combines TRBV4-1 with TRBJ1-1, with unresolved D. The CDR3 loop spans 12 amino acids. The V end was cut by 1 base, the J end by 8 bases, with 8 bases between. In germline, CDR1 is MGHRA, CDR2 YSYEKL. DNA of the CDR3: TGCGCCAGCAGCCAAGTAGGAACCGAAGCTTTCTTT. Its translation is CASSQVGTEAFF.

The V call is TRBV6-5, the J call TRBJ2-3; 11 positions agree with TRBD2. The ends lost 2 bases at V and 3 bases at J; junction bases unmatched: 1. The germline gives CDR1 MNHEY, CDR2 SVGAGI. The length of the CDR3 is 15 residues. The CDR3 DNA reads TGTGCCAGCAGTTACCTAGCGGGAGGAACAGATACGCAGTATTTT. Its translation: CASSYLAGGTDTQYF.

In its sample, this clone was seen once. V usage is TRBV4-1 and J usage is TRBJ2-2, with D perhaps being TRBD1 or TRBD2 (6 bases each). The germline V and J ends were trimmed by 0 bases and 5 bases, with 19 bases remaining between them. The germline V gene has CDR1 MGHRA and CDR2 YSYEKL. The CDR3 is 18 amino acids. The CDR3 is CASSQEGGQGSLTGELFF. CDR3 bases: TGCGCCAGCAGCCAAGAAGGGGGGCAGGGGAGTCTTACCGGGGAGCTGTTTTTT.

This clone was seen once. The chain is built from TRBV5-6 and TRBJ2-3; D is perhaps TRBD1 or TRBD2 (5 bases each). Germline V gene lookup returns CDR1 SGHDT and CDR2 YYEEEE. Trimming removed 0 bases at V and 5 bases at J, with 7 bases between. The CDR3 is made up of 13 amino acids. The CDR3 sequence: CASSLVGVDTQYF. The CDR3 bases are TGTGCCAGCAGCTTGGTGGGGGTAGATACGCAGTATTTT.

This rearrangement joins TRBV4-1 to TRBJ1-4, with D possibly matching TRBD1 (5 bases). V was trimmed by 1 base and J by 5 bases, leaving 20 bases between them. The CDR3 is 18 amino acids. The germline CDR1 and CDR2 sequences are MGHRA and YSYEKL. This CDR3 is CASSQGRANRRANEKLFF. The CDR3 DNA reads as TGCGCCAGCAGCCAAGGACGAGCGAACAGGAGGGCCAATGAAAAACTGTTTTTT.

V usage is TRBV10-2 and J usage is TRBJ1-6; 8 nucleotides agree with TRBD1. The trim removed 5 bases at V and 13 bases at J, leaving 10 bases unmatched. This CDR3 spans 14 amino acids. The germline V gene encodes CDR1 WSHSY and CDR2 SAAADI. The CDR3 protein is CASSTAGGRAPLHF. Written as DNA, the CDR3 is TGCGCCAGCAGTACAGCAGGGGGCCGCGCGCCCCTCCACTTT.

The rearrangement uses TRBV5-1 and TRBJ1-1; TRBD1 might be the D (5 bases). The CDR3 loop spans 12 amino acids. In germline, CDR1 is SGHRS, CDR2 YFSETQ. V shed 7 bases and J shed 5 bases, with 12 bases lying between them. The DNA of the CDR3 is TGCGCCAGCGGACGACAGCCAACTGAAGCTTTCTTT. Protein sequence: CASGRQPTEAFF.

V and J are TRBV5-1 and TRBJ2-4; perhaps TRBD2 as D (7 bases). V lost 4 bases and J lost 6, with 14 bases in between. The length of the CDR3 is 14 residues. Germline values: CDR1 SGHRS, CDR2 YFSETQ. This chain's CDR3 is CASSRGEGGNIQYF. CDR3 coding DNA: TGCGCCAGCAGCCGAGGGGAGGGGGGAAACATTCAGTACTTC.

The CDR3 sequence: CASSRDGGNTEAFF. DNA for the CDR3: TGTGCCAGCAGCCGGGACGGTGGGAACACTGAAGCTTTCTTT. The chain couples TRBV5-4 to TRBJ1-1, with D tentatively TRBD1 (5 bases). Deletions cut 4 bases from V and 1 base from J, with 11 bases between. The CDR3 runs to 14 residues. Germline values: CDR1 SGHNT, CDR2 YYREEE (reference sequence).

This sequence joins TRBV7-2 and TRBJ2-2, with unresolved D. With 5 bases removed from V and 6 bases from J, the gap between germline ends came to 7 bases. This CDR3 contains 12 residues. Germline CDR1 and CDR2: SGHTA and FQGNSA. The CDR3 DNA is TGTGCCAGCAGCCCCCTTTCCGGGGAGCTGTTTTTT. Residues: CASSPLSGELFF.

The chain links TRBV30 to TRBJ2-3; TRBD2 matches at 9 bases. Germline values: CDR1 GTSNPN, CDR2 SVGIG (reference sequence). After removal of 1 base from V and 6 bases from J, the junction contained 8 bases not matched to a gene. CDR3 length: 15 amino acids. CDR3 amino acids: CAWSDPSGKKDTQYF. Here the CDR3 DNA reads TGTGCCTGGAGTGACCCTAGCGGGAAAAAGGATACGCAGTATTTT.